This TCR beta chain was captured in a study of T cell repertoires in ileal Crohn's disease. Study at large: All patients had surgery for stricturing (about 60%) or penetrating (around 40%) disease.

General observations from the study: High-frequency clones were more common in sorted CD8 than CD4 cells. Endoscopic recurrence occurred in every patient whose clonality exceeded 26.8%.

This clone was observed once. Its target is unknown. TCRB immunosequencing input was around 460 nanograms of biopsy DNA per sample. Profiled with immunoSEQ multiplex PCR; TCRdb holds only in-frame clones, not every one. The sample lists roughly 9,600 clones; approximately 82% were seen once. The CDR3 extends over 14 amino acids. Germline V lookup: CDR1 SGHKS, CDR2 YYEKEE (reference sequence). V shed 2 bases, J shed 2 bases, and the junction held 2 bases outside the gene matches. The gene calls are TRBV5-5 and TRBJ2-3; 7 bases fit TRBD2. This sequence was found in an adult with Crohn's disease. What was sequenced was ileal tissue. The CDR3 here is CASSFRDYTDTQYF. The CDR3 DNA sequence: TGTGCCAGCAGCTTCCGGGACTACACAGATACGCAGTATTTT.